This T cell receptor (beta chain) was identified in a study of cytomegalovirus exposure and HLA in healthy donors. Study-wide context: There were 88 million or so unique TCRs (from HLA-typed donors) in an early data release.

Study-level points and caveats: Cytomegalovirus-associated TCR beta chains were listed, numbering roughly 150. Productive rates of about 90% or about 30% were seen for most TCR beta V segments in an earlier analysis. The study assumed roughly uniform donor sequencing depth for presence/absence analyses.

On this clone: No antigen is known for it.

PCR primers comprised 60 Vbeta and 13 Jbeta primers. The assay was immunoSEQ multiplex PCR, and TCRdb's table has in-frame clones only and misses some. The sample's table shows under 200,000 clones. The receptor comes from a woman in her late teens or twenties in good health and CMV-seropositive. Input material: PBMCs.

CDR3 in DNA: TGTGCCATCTCTGGCGGGGGCTACGAGCAGTACTTC. Its translation is CAISGGGYEQYF. V usage is TRBV10-3 and J usage is TRBJ2-7; 7 bases agree with TRBD2. V lost 8 bases, J lost 3 bases, and 4 bases stayed unmatched. The CDR3 spans 12 residues. Germline V gene data show CDR1 as ENHRY and CDR2 as SYGVKD.